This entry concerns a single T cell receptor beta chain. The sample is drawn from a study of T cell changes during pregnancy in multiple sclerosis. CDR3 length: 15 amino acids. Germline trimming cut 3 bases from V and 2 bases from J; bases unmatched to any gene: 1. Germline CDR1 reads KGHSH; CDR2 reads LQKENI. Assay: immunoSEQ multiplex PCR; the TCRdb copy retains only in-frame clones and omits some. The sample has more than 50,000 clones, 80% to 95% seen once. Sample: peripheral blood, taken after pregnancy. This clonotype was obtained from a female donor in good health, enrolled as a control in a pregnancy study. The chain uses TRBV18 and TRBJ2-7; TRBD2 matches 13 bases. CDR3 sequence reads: CASSPGTSGAYEQYF. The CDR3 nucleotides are TGTGCCAGCTCACCCGGGACTAGCGGGGCCTACGAGCAGTACTTC.